The 25 T cell receptor beta chains below come from one sample, sequenced in a study of regulatory T cells in long-lasting Graves disease. Noted time point: persistent/refractory GD, antithyroid drugs over 5 years with positive TRAb. RNA isolated from PBMCs was used to make the TCR library. Construction of the TCR beta libraries employed iRepertoire HTBI primers in conjunction with Arm-PCR of CDR3 regions. Via MiXCR, TCRdb re-called the multiplex PCR reads, giving one row per CDR3 protein. This table has almost 350,000 distinct CDR3 sequences, roughly a fifth appearing once. Material: peripheral blood mononuclear cells (PBMCs), obtained when the disease was refractory, from a patient treated with antithyroid drugs. The origin of the receptors is a female donor with Graves disease.

On this clonotype itself: A read error may explain this, as a much larger clone is one base away. The rearrangement joins TRBV13 to TRBJ1-6; maybe TRBD1 (5 bases). Germline CDR1 and CDR2: PRHDT and FYEKMQ (reference sequence). V was pared by 8 bases and J by 4 bases, with 12 bases between. The CDR3 extends over 14 amino acids. CDR3 amino acids: CASGGRQYNSPLHF. For the CDR3, the DNA is TGTGCCAGCGGAGGCCGACAGTATAATTCACCCCTCCACTTT.

This clonotype has a count of ten or more. The chain recombines TRBV7-9 with TRBJ2-5, with 12 bases fitting TRBD2. CDR1 and CDR2 (germline): SEHNR, FQNEAQ (reference sequence). Trimming cost V 6 bases and J 4 bases; bases outside gene matches: 12. The CDR3 is 17 residues long. The CDR3 here is CASRPILLAGGGETQYF. CDR3 DNA sequence: TGTGCCAGCAGGCCTATATTACTAGCGGGAGGCGGAGAGACCCAGTACTTC.

This clonotype was seen many times. DNA for the CDR3: TGTGCCAGCTCAACTAAGACAGGGACAGAAGCTTTCTTT. This encodes CASSTKTGTEAFF. The rearrangement joins TRBV18 to TRBJ1-1, with 7 bases lining up with TRBD1. Germline CDR1 is KGHSH and CDR2 is LQKENI. CDR3 length equals 13 residues. V lost 5 bases to trimming and J lost 8 bases; unmatched junction nucleotides: 8.

The chain carries TRBV4-3 and TRBJ1-3; no firm D call. This CDR3 contains 15 residues. Germline CDR1 LGHNA, CDR2 YSLEER. The V end lost 2 bases, the J end lost 0 bases, and 8 bases lay between the germline ends. In nucleotides, the CDR3 is TGCGCCAGCAGCCAAAGCGCGATCTCTGGAAACACCATATATTTT. Translated: CASSQSAISGNTIYF.

This clonotype has only a few counts. One base away lies a much larger clone, so this may be a sequencing read error. The rearrangement joins TRBV11-2 to TRBJ2-7; D might be TRBD2 (7 bases). The length of the CDR3 is 14 residues. The germline V and J ends were trimmed by 5 bases and 5 bases, with 16 bases remaining between them. Germline lookup yields CDR1 SGHAT and CDR2 FQNNGV. The CDR3 sequence is CASSRGGVPHEQYF. The DNA for the CDR3 is TGTGCCAGCAGCCGAGGGGGGGTACCCCACGAGCAGTACTTC.

Here the CDR3 DNA reads TGTGCCAGCAGCTTATTTAAGGGGATAGGGCAGCCCCAGCATTTT. Translated: CASSLFKGIGQPQHF. The J gene is TRBJ1-5, the V gene TRBV7-2, with D possibly TRBD1 on 5 matching bases. The CDR3 covers 15 residues. Per the germline V gene, CDR1 is SGHTA and CDR2 is FQGNSA. Trimming left V 2 bases short and J 7 bases short, with 15 bases between.

The table lists this clonotype with many counts. The V and J genes are TRBV6-1 and TRBJ2-5; D unresolved. The V gene lost 5 bases and the J gene lost 2 bases, with 3 bases spanning the gap. Germline CDR1 reads MNHNS; CDR2 reads SASEGT. This CDR3 is built from 11 residues. The CDR3 bases are TGTGCCAGCAGTAGGCAAGAGACCCAGTACTTC. Translation: CASSRQETQYF.

This clonotype has a count of ten or more. The genes are TRBV5-1 and TRBJ1-2; 7 positions match TRBD1. The CDR3 runs 14 residues. The germline V gene has CDR1 SGHRS and CDR2 YFSETQ. V was pared by 4 bases and J by 6 bases, with 9 bases of the junction left unmatched. As DNA, the CDR3 is TGCGCCAGCAGCCTGGACAGGCCGGGGGATGGCTACACCTTC. Residues: CASSLDRPGDGYTF. Full variable domain (remainder filled in from reference TRBV5-1 and TRBJ1-2): KAGVTQTPRYLIKTRGQQVTLSCSPISGHRSVSWYQQTPGQGLQFLFEYFSETQRNKGNFPGRFSGRQFSNSRSEMNVSTLELGDSALYLCASSLDRPGDGYTFGSGTRLTVV.

This clonotype has a count of ten or more. This sequence joins TRBV18 and TRBJ1-6; 8 nucleotides line up with TRBD1. The trim removed 7 bases at V and 5 bases at J, leaving 1 base unmatched. The germline gives CDR1 KGHSH, CDR2 LQKENI. This CDR3 spans 13 amino acids. The CDR3 sequence is CASLTGDNSPLHF. The CDR3 bases are TGTGCCAGCTTGACAGGGGATAATTCACCCCTCCACTTT.

In this sample, this clonotype turned up many times. The CDR3 sequence is CASGTGTSKYEQYF. The CDR3 nucleotides read TGCGCCAGCGGGACCGGGACTAGCAAATACGAGCAGTACTTC. The gene calls are TRBV5-1 and TRBJ2-7; 9 bases line up with TRBD2. The CDR3 sequence is 14 residues long. The ends lost 7 bases at V and 4 bases at J; junction bases unmatched: 9. Germline V lookup: CDR1 SGHRS, CDR2 YFSETQ.

There are a few counts of this clonotype. The CDR3 loop reads CASTLWDRVHQETQYF. The CDR3 nucleotides read TGTGCCAGCACCCTTTGGGACAGGGTCCACCAAGAGACCCAGTACTTC. The V gene is TRBV7-9, the J gene TRBJ2-5, with 9 nucleotides matching TRBD1. In germline, CDR1 is SEHNR, CDR2 FQNEAQ (reference sequence). The CDR3 sequence is 16 residues long. V lost 7 bases, J lost 0 bases, and 9 bases stayed unmatched.

A word on this clonotype: A read error may explain this, as a much larger clone is one base away. The chain couples TRBV27 to TRBJ2-5; 9 bases match TRBD2. From germline, CDR1 is MNHEY and CDR2 SMNVEV (reference sequence). Trimming took 5 bases from V and 4 from J; bases not matched to a gene: 8. The CDR3 spans 15 residues. DNA for the CDR3: TGTGCCAGCAGTCTAATTAGCGGGGGACGAGAGACCCAGTACTTC. It is translated as CASSLISGGRETQYF.

The J gene is TRBJ2-4, the V gene TRBV7-2; TRBD1 is a possible D gene (6 bases). The germline CDR1 and CDR2 sequences are SGHTA and FQGNSA. V dropped 2 bases and J dropped 7 bases, with 18 bases sitting between them. CDR3 length equals 16 residues. CDR3 bases: TGTGCCAGCAGCTTATCGGACCAGGGGATGAGGAACATTCAGTACTTC. It is translated as CASSLSDQGMRNIQYF.

In this sample, this clonotype turned up many times. The V gene is TRBV20-1, the J gene TRBJ2-1, with a tentative D call TRBD2 (6 bases). The V and J ends lost 5 bases and 6 bases respectively, with 17 bases between them. Germline V gene data show CDR1 as DFQATT and CDR2 as SNEGSKA (reference sequence). The CDR3 covers 14 residues. DNA of the CDR3: TGCAGTGCTTGCCTAACGGGAGCTATCAATGAGCAGTTCTTC. It yields the protein CSACLTGAINEQFF.

As regards this clonotype: One end of the junction is discordant with germline, which a read error may explain. The chain recombines TRBV6-9 with TRBJ2-7, with no clear D. This CDR3 is built from 14 residues. Germline V gives CDR1 MNHGY, CDR2 SVAAGI. CDR3 in amino acids: CASSESRDSYEQYF. The CDR3 DNA follows: TGCGCCAGCAGTGAGTCTAGAGACTCCTACGAGCAGTACTTC.

This clonotype was counted only a few times. For the CDR3, the DNA is TGTGCTAGTGGTTTGTGGGCAGACACTGAAGCTTTCTTT. Protein: CASGLWADTEAFF. This chain connects TRBV12-5 to TRBJ1-1; D is undetermined. V lost 2 bases and J 3 bases, leaving 7 bases between the germline ends. The CDR3 spans 13 residues. Per germline, CDR1 LGHNT and CDR2 FRNRAP.

This clonotype showed up just a few times. A much larger clone is a single base away; this may be a read error. This sequence joins TRBV24-1 and TRBJ2-5; no clear D gene. The CDR3 covers 13 residues. Germline-derived CDR1 and CDR2 are KGHDR and SFDVKD. V shed 7 bases and J shed 0 bases, with 8 bases lying between them. CDR3 nucleotides: TGTGCCACCAGGGCAGGAGACCAAGAGACCCAGTACTTC. Its translation is CATRAGDQETQYF.

The chain carries TRBV7-2 and TRBJ2-7, with TRBD2 matching over 7 bases. Germline assignment: CDR1 SGHTA and CDR2 FQGNSA. Unmatched junction bases numbered 7, after V lost 5 bases and J lost 0 bases. CDR3 size: 15 residues. In DNA form, the CDR3 reads TGTGCCAGCAGCAGAGACGGGGGGAGCTCCTACGAGCAGTACTTC. This translates into CASSRDGGSSYEQYF.

V gene TRBV7-9 combines with J gene TRBJ2-7, with D perhaps TRBD1 (6 bases). The V gene lost 3 bases and the J gene lost 6 bases, with 18 bases spanning the gap. The germline CDR1 and CDR2 sequences are SEHNR and FQNEAQ (reference sequence). This CDR3 is 15 amino acids long. This CDR3 reads CASSFAGDPRGEQYF. CDR3 coding DNA: TGTGCCAGCAGCTTCGCAGGGGACCCAAGGGGCGAGCAGTACTTC.

This clonotype was seen at least ten times. The V call is TRBV11-2, the J call TRBJ2-7, with 13 positions matching TRBD2. The CDR3 loop spans 15 amino acids. Unmatched junction bases numbered 8, after V lost 5 bases and J lost 7 bases. Germline loops: CDR1 SGHAT, CDR2 FQNNGV. In DNA form, the CDR3 reads TGTGCCAGCAGCGAGACTAGCGGGGGGCCGCAGGAGCAGTACTTC. Its translation: CASSETSGGPQEQYF. Full variable domain (remainder filled in from reference TRBV11-2 and TRBJ2-7): EAGVAQSPRYKIIEKRQSVAFWCNPISGHATLYWYQQILGQGPKLLIQFQNNGVVDDSQLPKDRFSAERLKGVDSTLKIQPAKLEDSAVYLCASSETSGGPQEQYFGPGTRLTVT.

This clonotype was counted between two and nine times. This chain joins TRBV30 and TRBJ1-1; D not resolved. Trimming left V 0 bases short and J 0 bases short, with 11 bases between. The germline V gene encodes CDR1 GTSNPN and CDR2 SVGIG (reference sequence). The CDR3 covers 15 residues. The DNA of the CDR3 is TGTGCCTGGAGTGTACCGGAAGCAATGAACACTGAAGCTTTCTTT. It translates to CAWSVPEAMNTEAFF.

V usage is TRBV11-2 and J usage is TRBJ2-1, with 9 bases fitting TRBD1. CDR1 is SGHAT and CDR2 is FQNNGV in the germline V gene. CDR3 length: 17 amino acids. The ends lost 0 bases at V and 2 bases at J; junction bases unmatched: 5. DNA for the CDR3: TGTGCCAGCAGCTTAGAAGGGTGGGACAGGGCCTACAATGAGCAGTTCTTC. As protein: CASSLEGWDRAYNEQFF. Full variable domain (rest looked up from reference TRBV11-2 and TRBJ2-1): EAGVAQSPRYKIIEKRQSVAFWCNPISGHATLYWYQQILGQGPKLLIQFQNNGVVDDSQLPKDRFSAERLKGVDSTLKIQPAKLEDSAVYLCASSLEGWDRAYNEQFFGPGTRLTVL.

The chain has TRBV11-3 and TRBJ2-4, with D hard to call. With 4 bases removed from V and 0 bases from J, the gap between germline ends came to 25 bases. Germline CDR1 reads SGHNT; CDR2 reads YENEEA. The CDR3 runs to 20 residues. The CDR3 spells CASSSEPKFAFGLAKNIQYF. CDR3 nucleotide sequence: TGTGCCAGCAGCTCAGAGCCCAAATTCGCCTTTGGCCTAGCCAAAAACATTCAGTACTTC.

This rearrangement joins TRBV19 to TRBJ1-1; D is unresolved. The CDR3 loop spans 13 amino acids. CDR1 LNHDA and CDR2 SQIVND come from the germline V gene (reference sequence). Trimming removed 4 bases from V and 11 bases from J, with 17 bases in between. This CDR3 is CASSRSIPAEAFF. The DNA of the CDR3 is TGTGCCAGTAGTAGGTCCATTCCCGCGGAGGCTTTCTTT.

This clonotype occurred a few times. CDR3 amino acids: CASTLKEYTEAFF. Written as DNA, the CDR3 is TGTGCCAGCACCCTAAAAGAGTATACTGAAGCTTTCTTT. The chain combines TRBV6-2 or TRBV6-3 with TRBJ1-1; D not resolved. The V and J ends lost 7 bases and 5 bases respectively, with 14 bases between them. The CDR3 is 13 amino acids. Germline V lookup: CDR1 MNHEY, CDR2 SVGEGT.